The clone carrying this T cell receptor (beta chain) was counted only a few times. Its antigen is as yet unknown. The data are from a study of T-cell memory formation after mild COVID-19. MiXCR was run by TCRdb on the 5' RACE reads, yielding one entry per CDR3 protein. The table has 210,000 or so distinct CDR3 sequences, approximately 10% seen once; the top ten hold 3%. In germline, CDR1 is KGHSH, CDR2 LQKENI. The J segment lost 4 bases and the V segment lost 4 bases, leaving 5 bases of the junction unmatched. This CDR3 contains 15 residues. Broader study findings: Some clones that responded turned up in pre-infection memory, which suggests that cross-reactive memory joined in. CD4/CD8 balance held among clones contracting day 15 to 85, and later expanders leaned CD4+. The CD4+ clones that contracted clustered mainly within CM and EM, and the CD8+ clones concentrated in EMRA.

Sequencing used PBMCs or a T cell subset sorted from them (not recorded which). The clonotype comes from a young man who had mild COVID-19 (a few samples of this study predate the infection). Cell type and time point are not known. The chain carries TRBV18 and TRBJ2-1; 9 positions agree with TRBD2. The CDR3 region has the DNA TGTGCCAGCTCACAACTAGCGGGTCTATACAATGAGCAGTTCTTC. This encodes CASSQLAGLYNEQFF.